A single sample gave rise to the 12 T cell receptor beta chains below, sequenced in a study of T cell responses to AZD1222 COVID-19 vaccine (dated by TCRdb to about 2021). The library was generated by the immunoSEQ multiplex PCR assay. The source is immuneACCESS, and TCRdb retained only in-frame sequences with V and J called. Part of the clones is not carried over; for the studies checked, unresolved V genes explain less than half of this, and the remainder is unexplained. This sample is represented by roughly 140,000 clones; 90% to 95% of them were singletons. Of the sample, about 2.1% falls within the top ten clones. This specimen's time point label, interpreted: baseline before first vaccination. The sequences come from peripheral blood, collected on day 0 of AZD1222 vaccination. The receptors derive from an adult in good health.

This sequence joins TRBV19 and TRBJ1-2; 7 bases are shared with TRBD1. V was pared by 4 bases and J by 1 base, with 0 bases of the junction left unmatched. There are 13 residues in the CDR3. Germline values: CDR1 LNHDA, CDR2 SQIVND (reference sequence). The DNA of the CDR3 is TGTGCCAGTAGTAGGGACAGTAACTATGGCTACACCTTC. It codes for CASSRDSNYGYTF.

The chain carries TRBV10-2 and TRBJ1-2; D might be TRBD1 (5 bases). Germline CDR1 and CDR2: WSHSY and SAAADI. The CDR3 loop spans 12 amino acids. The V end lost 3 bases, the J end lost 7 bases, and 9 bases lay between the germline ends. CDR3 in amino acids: CASSDLRGGYTF. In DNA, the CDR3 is TGCGCCAGCAGTGACTTAAGGGGTGGCTACACCTTC.

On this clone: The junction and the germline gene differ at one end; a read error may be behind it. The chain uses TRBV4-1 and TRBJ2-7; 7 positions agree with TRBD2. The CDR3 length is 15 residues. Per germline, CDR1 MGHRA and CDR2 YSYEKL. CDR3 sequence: CASSHPPGGSYERYF. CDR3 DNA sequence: TGCGCCAGCAGCCACCCCCCGGGAGGATCCTACGAGCGGTACTTC.

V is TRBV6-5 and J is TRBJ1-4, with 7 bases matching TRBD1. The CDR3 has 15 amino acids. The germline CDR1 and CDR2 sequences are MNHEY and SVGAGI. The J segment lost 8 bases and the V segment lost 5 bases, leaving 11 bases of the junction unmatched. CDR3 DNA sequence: TGTGCCAGCAGTCCTCTAAGGGGGCCGGAAGAAAAACTGTTTTTT. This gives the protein CASSPLRGPEEKLFF.

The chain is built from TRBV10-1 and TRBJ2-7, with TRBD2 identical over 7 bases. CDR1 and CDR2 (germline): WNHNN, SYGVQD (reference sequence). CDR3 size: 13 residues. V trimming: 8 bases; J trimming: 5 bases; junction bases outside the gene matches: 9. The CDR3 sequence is CASGGAGGNEQYF. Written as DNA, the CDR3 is TGCGCCAGCGGTGGAGCCGGGGGGAACGAGCAGTACTTC.

The CDR3 spells CASSIGDRNTEAFF. As DNA, the CDR3 is TGTGCCAGTAGTATAGGGGACAGGAACACTGAAGCTTTCTTT. The chain carries TRBV19 and TRBJ1-1; 7 positions agree with TRBD1. The length of the CDR3 is 14 residues. Germline V lookup: CDR1 LNHDA, CDR2 SQIVND (reference sequence). J was trimmed by 1 base and V by 1 base; bases with no gene match: 0.

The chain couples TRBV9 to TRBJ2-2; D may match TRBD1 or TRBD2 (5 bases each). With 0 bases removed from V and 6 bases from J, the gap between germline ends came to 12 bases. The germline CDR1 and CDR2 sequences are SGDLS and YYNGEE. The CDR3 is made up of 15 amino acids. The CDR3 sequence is CASSVAGRKSGELFF. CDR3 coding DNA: TGTGCCAGCAGCGTAGCGGGGCGGAAGTCCGGGGAGCTGTTTTTT.

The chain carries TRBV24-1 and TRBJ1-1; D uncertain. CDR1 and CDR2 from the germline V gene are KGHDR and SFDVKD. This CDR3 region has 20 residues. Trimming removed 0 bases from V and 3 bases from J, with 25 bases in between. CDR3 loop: CATSDLTRPPRRVVDTEAFF. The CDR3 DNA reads TGTGCCACCAGTGATTTGACGCGACCCCCGAGGAGGGTTGTAGACACTGAAGCTTTCTTT.

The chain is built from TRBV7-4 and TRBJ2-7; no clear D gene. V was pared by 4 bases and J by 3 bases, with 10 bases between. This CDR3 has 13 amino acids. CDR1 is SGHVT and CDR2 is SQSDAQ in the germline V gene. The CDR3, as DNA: TGTGCCAGCAGCTCGTCACTCCTCTACGAGCAGTACTTC. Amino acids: CASSSSLLYEQYF.

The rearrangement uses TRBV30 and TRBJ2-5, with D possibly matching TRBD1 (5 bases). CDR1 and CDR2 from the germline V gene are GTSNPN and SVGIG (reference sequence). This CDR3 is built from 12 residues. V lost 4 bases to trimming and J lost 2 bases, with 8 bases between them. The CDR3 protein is CAWKGNQETQYF. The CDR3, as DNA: TGTGCCTGGAAGGGGAATCAAGAGACCCAGTACTTC.

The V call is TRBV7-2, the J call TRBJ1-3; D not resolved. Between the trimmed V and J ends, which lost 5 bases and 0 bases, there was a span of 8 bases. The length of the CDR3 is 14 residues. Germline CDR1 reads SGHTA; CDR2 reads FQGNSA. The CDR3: CASSLTPSGNTIYF. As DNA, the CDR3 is TGTGCCAGCAGCCTAACACCCTCTGGAAACACCATATATTTT. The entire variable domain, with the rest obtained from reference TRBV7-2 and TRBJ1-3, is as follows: GAGVSQSPSNKVTEKGKDVELRCDPISGHTALYWYRQSLGQGLEFLIYFQGNSAPDKSGLPSDRFSAERTGGSVSTLTIQRTQQEDSAVYLCASSLTPSGNTIYFGEGSWLTVV.

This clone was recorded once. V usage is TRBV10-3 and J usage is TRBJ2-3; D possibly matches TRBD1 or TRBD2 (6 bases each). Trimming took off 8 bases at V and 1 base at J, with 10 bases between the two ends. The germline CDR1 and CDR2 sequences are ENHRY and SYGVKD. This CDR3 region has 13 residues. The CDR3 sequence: CAIAEGGTDTQYF. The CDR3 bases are TGTGCCATCGCGGAGGGGGGCACAGATACGCAGTATTTT.